Presented here are 20 T cell receptor delta chains from one specimen sequenced in a study of gamma-delta chains in newborns, infants, children (dated by TCRdb to 2018 to 2020). Sequencing instrument: Illumina MiSeq. Via CATT, TCRdb reprocessed the public reads, and rows with identical DNA were then joined. The sample records 5,700 or so delta-chain clones, 0.4% to 0.45% of which are singletons. The ten largest clones add up to around 13% of the sample. The specimen sequenced was blood. Receptors originate from a child who was a newborn, infant or young child, either healthy, febrile or measles-vaccinated (not recorded which).

As to this clone: The protein given by TCRdb reflects a much larger clone and differs at residue 13 from this DNA's translation, likely from a read error; the protein shown is the DNA's translation. The CDR3 nucleotides read TGTGCCTGTGACCCGGGGGATACCGGCTCCTGGGACGCCCGACAGATGTTTTTC. The encoded protein is CACDPGDTGSWDARQMFF. This rearrangement joins TRDV2 to TRDJ3; the match to TRDD3 covers 9 bases. Per germline, CDR1 GEAIGNYY and CDR2 EKD. This CDR3 contains 18 residues.

The sample holds a few counts of this clone. A far bigger clonotype differs at one base, so this is likely a read error. This specimen includes other DNA sequences encoding the same CDR3. The chain is built from TRDV2 and TRDJ2; 11 bases match TRDD3. The V gene's germline CDR1 is GEAIGNYY and CDR2 EKD. The CDR3 sequence is 15 residues long. The CDR3 coding sequence is TGTGCCTGTGACGTACTGGGGGATATGACAGCGCAACTCTTCTTT. This encodes CACDVLGDMTAQLFF.

In the case of this clone: The protein that TCRdb holds for this DNA derives from a much larger clone and differs from the translated DNA at residue 4, which likely indicates a read error; the protein shown here is translated from the DNA. V and J are TRDV2 and TRDJ1; possibly TRDD3 for D (5 bases). Germline values: CDR1 GEAIGNYY, CDR2 EKD. The V end was cut by 4 bases, the J end by 0 bases, with 5 bases between. The CDR3 runs to 12 residues. The CDR3: CACEGYTDKLIF. The CDR3 bases are TGTGCCTGTGAGGGATACACCGATAAACTCATCTTT.

This clone came up a few times. This rearrangement joins TRDV3 to TRDJ1, with TRDD2 identical over 9 bases. J was trimmed by 3 bases and V by 2 bases; bases with no gene match: 19. Germline CDR1 is TVYSNPD and CDR2 is GDNSRS (reference sequence). This CDR3 contains 18 residues. CDR3 nucleotide sequence: TGTGCCTTTCCGCCTTCCTACCCGGGGGTCACATTGGCCGATAAACTCATCTTT. Its protein is CAFPPSYPGVTLADKLIF.

This clone was counted only a few times. Given a much more abundant clone one base away, this may be a read error. J is TRDJ3 and V is TRDV2; 13 bases line up with TRDD3. The CDR3 sequence is 21 residues long. The germline gives CDR1 GEAIGNYY, CDR2 EKD. V gave up 2 bases and J gave up 0 bases; unmatched junction bases: 9. For the CDR3, the DNA is TGTGCCTGTGACAACGTACTGGGGGATACGCTGAACTCCTGGGACACCCGACAGATGTTTTTC. Amino acid sequence: CACDNVLGDTLNSWDTRQMFF.

As to this clone: Translating this DNA gives a protein that differs at residue 16 from the TCRdb one, which belongs to a much larger clone; a read error is likely, and the protein shown is this translation. This rearrangement joins TRDV2 to TRDJ3, with 10 bases aligning to TRDD3. Germline V lookup: CDR1 GEAIGNYY, CDR2 EKD. The CDR3 is made up of 18 amino acids. Here the CDR3 DNA reads TGTGCCTGTGACACCGGGGGATACGCGACATGGGACACCCGACAGGTGTTTTTC. Protein: CACDTGGYATWDTRQVFF.

Only a few counts were recorded for this clone. The TCRdb protein, from a much larger clone, departs from this DNA's translation at residue 8, likely by read error; the protein shown derives from the DNA. The V and J genes are TRDV2 and TRDJ3, with D possibly being TRDD3 (5 bases). The CDR3 has 16 residues. In germline, CDR1 is GEAIGNYY, CDR2 EKD. The germline V and J ends were trimmed by 3 bases and 3 bases, with 11 bases remaining between them. CDR3 region: CACDSLLDWDTRQMFF. CDR3 DNA sequence: TGTGCCTGTGACTCTCTACTGGACTGGGACACCCGACAGATGTTTTTC.

This clone was counted between two and nine times. One junction end disagrees with the germline gene, perhaps due to a read error. The chain uses TRDV2 and TRDJ3, with 9 bases that match TRDD3. CDR3 length equals 20 residues. From germline, CDR1 is GEAIGNYY and CDR2 EKD. This chain's CDR3 is CACDTWGIIVSSWDTRQMFF. The CDR3 DNA follows: TGTGCCTGTGACACCTGGGGGATAATCGTAAGCTCCTGGGACACCCGCCAGATGTTTTTC.

As regards this clone: TCRdb has a much larger clone's protein, which differs at residue 10 from the translation of this DNA, likely because of a read error; what is shown is the protein translated from the DNA. The J gene is TRDJ3, the V gene TRDV2; 10 bases are shared with TRDD3. The CDR3 is 19 residues long. V trimming: 3 bases; J trimming: 0 bases; junction bases outside the gene matches: 7. Germline V gene data show CDR1 as GEAIGNYY and CDR2 as EKD. The CDR3 loop is CACDGYWGMGSWDTRQMFF. Written as DNA, the CDR3 is TGTGCCTGTGACGGATACTGGGGGATGGGCTCCTGGGACACCCGACAGATGTTTTTC.

This clone was counted between two and nine times. With a much larger clone just one base away, this may be a read error. This sequence joins TRDV2 and TRDJ3; 7 nucleotides align to TRDD3. There are 20 residues in the CDR3. Germline lookup yields CDR1 GEAIGNYY and CDR2 EKD. CDR3 DNA: TGTGCCTGTGACAAAGTAATGGGGGACCCTCACTCCTGGGACGCCCGACAGATGTTTTTC. Amino acid sequence: CACDKVMGDPHSWDARQMFF.

Details on this clone: The TCRdb protein, from a much larger clone, departs from this DNA's translation at residue 9, likely by read error; the protein shown derives from the DNA. The chain is built from TRDV2 and TRDJ3, with D possibly matching TRDD3 (5 bases). Between the trimmed V and J ends, which lost 0 bases and 0 bases, there was a span of 11 bases. There are 18 residues in the CDR3. Germline V lookup: CDR1 GEAIGNYY, CDR2 EKD. The CDR3 bases are TGTGCCTGTGACACCGTGGGGACCATCTCCTGGGACACCCGACAGATGTTTTTC. Its protein product is CACDTVGTISWDTRQMFF.

This clone was seen a few times. A much more abundant neighbour one base away suggests this may be a read error. Other DNA sequences in the sample encode the same CDR3. The DNA for the CDR3 is TGTGCTCTCGGGGAATGTCTTACGTACTGGGGGTTGGCTTTGACAGCACAACTCTTCTTT. Protein: CALGECLTYWGLALTAQLFF. This sequence joins TRDV1 and TRDJ2, with TRDD3 identical over 8 bases. The CDR3 is made up of 20 amino acids. Per the germline V gene, CDR1 is TSWWSYY and CDR2 is QGS.

This clone appeared a few times. TCRdb's protein, taken from a much larger clone, differs from this DNA's translation at residue 9, likely owing to a read error; the protein displayed comes from the DNA. J is TRDJ1 and V is TRDV2; 9 bases fit TRDD3. J gave up 0 bases and V 3 bases, and 10 bases lay outside the gene matches. The V gene's germline CDR1 is GEAIGNYY and CDR2 EKD. The CDR3 covers 17 residues. CDR3 DNA sequence: TGTGCCTGTGACCGTCTGGGGGATGCGGAGTACACCGATAAACTCATCTTT. Encoded protein: CACDRLGDAEYTDKLIF.

This clone was observed a few times. The amino acid sequence in TCRdb belongs to a much larger clone and departs from this DNA's translation at residue 6, likely a sequencing read error; the sequence shown is translated from the DNA. The chain combines TRDV2 with TRDJ3, with a possible D match to TRDD3 (5 bases). This CDR3 comprises 16 residues. CDR1 GEAIGNYY and CDR2 EKD come from the germline V gene. Trimming stripped 3 bases from V and 0 bases from J, with 8 bases between. The CDR3 sequence is CACDGMPSWDTRQMFF. CDR3 nucleotides: TGTGCCTGTGACGGGATGCCCTCCTGGGACACCCGACAGATGTTTTTC.

This clone is labeled medium-sized (0.01 to 0.1%). This specimen includes other DNA sequences encoding the same CDR3. This chain links TRDV2 with TRDJ1, with no clear D. CDR3 length equals 15 residues. Germline V gives CDR1 GEAIGNYY, CDR2 EKD. Between the trimmed V and J ends, which lost 3 bases and 4 bases, there was a span of 17 bases. In DNA form, the CDR3 reads TGTGCCTGTGACGTCCTTAGTATACCGGGCGATAAACTCATCTTT. Protein sequence: CACDVLSIPGDKLIF.

Worth noting for this clone: TCRdb records a much larger clone's protein for this DNA, with a difference at residue 8 that likely arises from a read error; the protein given is the translation of the DNA. This chain connects TRDV2 to TRDJ3; 8 positions agree with TRDD3. V lost 1 base and J lost 2; bases outside the gene matches: 6. The germline V gene has CDR1 GEAIGNYY and CDR2 EKD. The CDR3 extends over 18 amino acids. The CDR3 loop reads CACDTGGSRTWDTRQMFF. DNA of the CDR3: TGTGCCTGTGACACTGGGGGATCCCGCACCTGGGACACCCGACAGATGTTTTTC.

The sample holds a few counts of this clone. The protein TCRdb gives is from a much larger clone and does not agree with this DNA's translation at residue 6, likely a read error; the protein shown here comes from the DNA. The genes are TRDV2 and TRDJ3; 12 bases match TRDD3. The ends lost 3 bases at V and 5 bases at J; junction bases unmatched: 10. The CDR3 sequence is 19 residues long. Germline-derived CDR1 and CDR2 are GEAIGNYY and EKD. The DNA of the CDR3 is TGTGCCTGTGACCCGATGCTGGGGGATACGCCCCGGGACACCCGACAGATGTTTTTC. This encodes CACDPMLGDTPRDTRQMFF.

Comments on this clone: The TCRdb protein comes from a much larger clone and disagrees with this DNA's translation at residue 7, likely due to a read error; the protein given here is derived from the DNA. The V and J genes are TRDV2 and TRDJ3; 7 positions match TRDD3. The V gene's germline CDR1 is GEAIGNYY and CDR2 EKD. The CDR3 is made up of 19 amino acids. Germline trimming cut 2 bases from V and 0 bases from J; bases unmatched to any gene: 9. CDR3 in amino acids: CACDKVPGDGSWDTRQMFF. In DNA form, the CDR3 reads TGTGCCTGTGACAAAGTACCGGGGGATGGCTCCTGGGACACCCGACAGATGTTTTTC.

Points on this clone: Possible read error: a much larger clone is one base away. V usage is TRDV2 and J usage is TRDJ3; the D gene is possibly TRDD3 (6 bases). Germline CDR1 reads GEAIGNYY; CDR2 reads EKD. V was shortened by 0 bases and J by 0 bases, with 14 bases between the two germline ends. CDR3 length: 19 amino acids. CDR3 in amino acids: CACDTRGDDSSWDTRQMFF. CDR3 nucleotides: TGTGCCTGTGACACCCGGGGGGACGACAGCTCCTGGGACACCCGACAGATGTTTTTC.

A few counts support this clone. Translating this DNA gives a protein that differs at residue 3 from the TCRdb one, which belongs to a much larger clone; a read error is likely, and the protein shown is this translation. The chain recombines TRDV2 with TRDJ3; the match to TRDD3 covers 11 bases. This CDR3 is built from 19 residues. Germline V CDR1 and CDR2: GEAIGNYY, EKD. CDR3 residues: CASDTWGIPSSWDTRQMFF. The CDR3 nucleotides read TGTGCCAGTGACACCTGGGGGATACCGAGCTCCTGGGACACCCGACAGATGTTTTTC.